The sequence of this T cell receptor beta chain was determined in a study of blood T cell repertoires in COVID-19. Across the whole study: Samples came from the United States, Italy and Spain, spanning acute and convalescent COVID-19. PBMCs, B-cell-depleted T cells, or T cells provided the cDNA or gDNA that made up the material.

Methods used by the authors: Reference gene primer amplification yielded estimated nucleated cell counts. Sequencing used immunoSEQ multiplex PCR; TCRdb keeps in-frame clones, though not all of them. The D gene and trimming were derived from the DNA, and the V and J assignments and clone size from that table. In the table there are some 240,000 clones, 75% to 90% of which are singletons. The sequence was collected from a middle-aged woman who had recovered from COVID-19. Input material: peripheral blood.

CDR3 DNA: TGTGCCAGCTGGGGACCGGGAGATGAAAAACTGTTTTTT. This gives the protein CASWGPGDEKLFF. The chain is built from TRBV2 and TRBJ1-4, with TRBD1 as a possible D gene (5 bases). This CDR3 region has 13 residues. Germline assignment: CDR1 SNHLY and CDR2 FYNNEI. Trimming pared 8 bases from V and 6 bases from J, leaving 13 bases between.